The clone carrying this T cell receptor beta chain has only a few counts. This sample stems from a study of blood T cells in healthy people across ages. Then a second PCR, running about 7 to 11 cycles, was carried out with a sample-barcoded 5' primer and a J-beta primer mix. TCRdb analysed the 5' RACE reads with MiXCR anew, one entry per CDR3 protein. The sample lists 650,000 to 1,000,000 distinct CDR3 sequences; 35% to 40% were seen once. From germline, CDR1 is DFQATT and CDR2 SNEGSKA (reference sequence). This CDR3 comprises 15 residues. Trimming took 3 bases from V and 0 from J; bases not matched to a gene: 3.

The V and J genes are TRBV20-1 and TRBJ1-5; 9 bases line up with TRBD1. Sequenced input: blood. The origin of this receptor is a man aged 18 to 29 in good health. The CDR3 DNA follows: TGCAGTGCTAGGGGGACAGGGTCTAGCAATCAGCCCCAGCATTTT. Amino acid sequence: CSARGTGSSNQPQHF.